One and the same sample provided the 4 T cell receptor beta chains below, sequenced in a study of OX40 agonist ivuxolimab in advanced cancers. The data were produced by immunoSEQ multiplex PCR, yet TCRdb's version contains in-frame clones alone and is incomplete. The repertoire holds some 68,000 clones, roughly 86% seen once, with more than 2% in the top ten. Sequences were derived from CD4+ or CD8+ T cells sorted from blood, sampled in a trial of the OX40 agonist ivuxolimab. The receptor set was obtained from an adult with an advanced solid tumor such as melanoma, head and neck, liver or kidney cancer.

V and J are TRBV19 and TRBJ2-1; a weak D match, TRBD2 (5 bases). Germline CDR1 reads LNHDA; CDR2 reads SQIVND (reference sequence). The CDR3 has 13 residues. Trimming stripped 7 bases from V and 3 bases from J, with 10 bases between. CDR3 in amino acids: CASNEGIYNEQFF. CDR3 DNA sequence: TGTGCCAGTAATGAGGGAATCTACAATGAGCAGTTCTTC.

V gene TRBV11-2 combines with J gene TRBJ2-7; D tentatively fits TRBD1 or TRBD2 (6 bases each). V was pared by 7 bases and J by 3 bases, with 16 bases between. Germline V gene sequence: CDR1 SGHAT, CDR2 FQNNGV. There are 14 residues in the CDR3. DNA for the CDR3: TGTGCCAGCAACTCGGGGGCCTTCTTCTACGAGCAGTACTTC. Its protein is CASNSGAFFYEQYF.

This chain links TRBV27 with TRBJ2-1; no firm D call. The V and J ends lost 3 bases and 4 bases respectively, with 7 bases between them. CDR3 length: 13 amino acids. The germline V gene has CDR1 MNHEY and CDR2 SMNVEV (reference sequence). In DNA, the CDR3 is TGTGCCAGCAGTTTGCAGGAATACAATGAGCAGTTCTTC. Protein sequence: CASSLQEYNEQFF.

The chain joins TRBV2 to TRBJ2-5; possible D gene TRBD1, 5 bases. The CDR3 spans 13 residues. Trimming pared 7 bases from V and 7 bases from J, leaving 16 bases between. Per the germline V gene, CDR1 is SNHLY and CDR2 is FYNNEI. CDR3 amino acids: CASTTDTERTQYF. The CDR3 DNA reads as TGTGCCAGCACTACGGACACGGAGAGGACCCAGTACTTC.